This T cell receptor beta chain comes out of a study of cytomegalovirus exposure and HLA in healthy donors. In the study overall: Both the approximately 120 validation repertoires and the approximately 620 first-cohort repertoires used the same platform, as reported by a later analysis.

Overall study findings and caveats: Cytomegalovirus association was assigned to about 150 TCR beta chains. Within the 120 or so validation repertoires, first-cohort TCR clusters tended to co-occur, according to a later analysis.

In the case of this clone: Its antigen is not identified.

Germline CDR1 is SNHLY and CDR2 is FYNNEI. Trimming shortened V by 6 bases and J by 8 bases, and 13 bases separated the two germline ends. There are 12 residues in the CDR3. Profiling relied on immunoSEQ multiplex PCR, and the TCRdb table lists in-frame clones only, not all of them. The table records roughly 100,000 clones, about 88% of them present only once. Sample: PBMCs. The TCR originated in a woman aged 18-29 years in good health and CMV-seropositive. J is TRBJ1-2 and V is TRBV2; D gene uncertain. The chain's CDR3 is CASSKITGGYTF. CDR3 sequence (DNA): TGTGCCAGCAGCAAGATAACGGGGGGCTACACCTTC.